This is a list of T cell receptor beta chains from one sample in a study of T cell responses to AZD1222 COVID-19 vaccine. TCRdb keeps only in-frame clones here, not all; method: immunoSEQ multiplex PCR. The sample carries more than 140,000 clones, more than 70% recorded once. The material was peripheral blood, obtained on day 0 of AZD1222 vaccination. The receptor set was obtained from an adult in good health. CDR3s include the opening cysteine and the closing phenylalanine or tryptophan. D genes are given only for firm matches. A clone size is listed for some rows: how often the clone was seen (once, few, many), or a class if it is expanded.

CDR3nt: TGTGCCAGCAGCGCGCGACAGGGAGGCACTAATGAAAAACTGTTTTTT; CDR3aa: CASSARQGGTNEKLFF; d_gene: TRBD1; v_gene: TRBV7-8; j_gene: TRBJ1-4; len: 16; abundance: -
CDR3nt: TGTGCCAGCAGCTTATCGGAGACAGGATCAGGCTACACCTTC; CDR3aa: CASSLSETGSGYTF; d_gene: -; v_gene: TRBV7-6; j_gene: TRBJ1-2; len: 14; abundance: few
CDR3nt: TGTGCCAGCAGTGACGGCAGGGCCAGCTATGGCTACACCTTC; CDR3aa: CASSDGRASYGYTF; d_gene: -; v_gene: TRBV6-1; j_gene: TRBJ1-2; len: 14; abundance: -
CDR3nt: TGCGCCAGCAGTCAATCGGTTGAGGGTTCACCCCTCCACTTT; CDR3aa: CASSQSVEGSPLHF; d_gene: -; v_gene: TRBV23-1; j_gene: TRBJ1-6; len: 14; abundance: -
CDR3nt: TGTGCCAGCAGTTACCCCCGGGGAAGCCCCCACTATGGCTACACCTTC; CDR3aa: CASSYPRGSPHYGYTF; d_gene: -; v_gene: TRBV6-2/TRBV6-3; j_gene: TRBJ1-2; len: 16; abundance: -
CDR3nt: TGTGCTAGTGGTGCTGGTGGGGGTGGCTATGGCTACACCTTC; CDR3aa: CASGAGGGGYGYTF; d_gene: -; v_gene: TRBV12-5; j_gene: TRBJ1-2; len: 14; abundance: -
CDR3nt: TGCGCCAGCAGCTTGGCCCCGGGGGCAGATACGCAGTATTTT; CDR3aa: CASSLAPGADTQYF; d_gene: -; v_gene: TRBV5-1; j_gene: TRBJ2-3; len: 14; abundance: -
CDR3nt: TGTGCCAGCAGTGAAGGGACAGGGGGTAATAATTCACCCCTCCACTTT; CDR3aa: CASSEGTGGNNSPLHF; d_gene: TRBD1; v_gene: TRBV6-1; j_gene: TRBJ1-6; len: 16; abundance: once
CDR3nt: TGTGCCAGCGCCTTAGGGCAACAGGGGTTGTATAATTCACCCCTCCACTTT; CDR3aa: CASALGQQGLYNSPLHF; d_gene: TRBD1; v_gene: TRBV28; j_gene: TRBJ1-6; len: 17; abundance: -
CDR3nt: TGTGCCAGTAGTATTGTGGACAGGGGACTAGCGGCCCCCCAGACCCAGTACTTC; CDR3aa: CASSIVDRGLAAPQTQYF; d_gene: TRBD2; v_gene: TRBV19; j_gene: TRBJ2-5; len: 18; abundance: -
CDR3nt: TGTGCCAGCAGTTACTCCGGCAGAACCCCTTACGAGCAGTACTTC; CDR3aa: CASSYSGRTPYEQYF; d_gene: -; v_gene: TRBV6-6; j_gene: TRBJ2-7; len: 15; abundance: -
CDR3nt: TGTGCCTGGACCTACGGGGCGGGCCGTTCCTACGAGCAGTACTTC; CDR3aa: CAWTYGAGRSYEQYF; d_gene: -; v_gene: TRBV30; j_gene: TRBJ2-7; len: 15; abundance: -
CDR3nt: TGCGCCAGCAGCTTACCGACTAGCGGGGGGAGGACGGAGCTGTTTTTT; CDR3aa: CASSLPTSGGRTELFF; d_gene: TRBD2; v_gene: TRBV5-1; j_gene: TRBJ2-2; len: 16; abundance: -
CDR3nt: TGTGCCAGCAGCCCAAGATCGGGATTCGGGGAAAAACTGTTTTTT; CDR3aa: CASSPRSGFGEKLFF; d_gene: -; v_gene: TRBV7-2; j_gene: TRBJ1-4; len: 15; abundance: few
CDR3nt: TGTGCCTGGAGTCGGACGAAGACCGAAAGCGCAGATACGCAGTATTTT; CDR3aa: CAWSRTKTESADTQYF; d_gene: -; v_gene: TRBV30; j_gene: TRBJ2-3; len: 16; abundance: -
CDR3nt: TGTGCCAGCAGCAAGGGGGGGGAAAAAAACAATCAGCCCCAGCATTTT; CDR3aa: CASSKGGEKNNQPQHF; d_gene: -; v_gene: TRBV21-1; j_gene: TRBJ1-5; len: 16; abundance: few
CDR3nt: TGTGCCAGCAGTGGCAAGGGGATGGGTAGAGGGGATGAGCAGTTCTTC; CDR3aa: CASSGKGMGRGDEQFF; d_gene: -; v_gene: TRBV2; j_gene: TRBJ2-1; len: 16; abundance: -
CDR3nt: TGTGCCAGCAGCTTAGCGGGGGCGCTTGATGAAGCTTTCTTT; CDR3aa: CASSLAGALDEAFF; d_gene: -; v_gene: TRBV7-9; j_gene: TRBJ1-1; len: 14; abundance: -
CDR3nt: TGTGCCAGCAGCCTGTACCGGGACGAGGAAAAACTGTTTTTT; CDR3aa: CASSLYRDEEKLFF; d_gene: -; v_gene: TRBV7-9; j_gene: TRBJ1-4; len: 14; abundance: -
CDR3nt: TGTGCCAGCAGCAGACAGGGGATGTCCTACGAGCAGTACTTC; CDR3aa: CASSRQGMSYEQYF; d_gene: TRBD1; v_gene: TRBV27; j_gene: TRBJ2-7; len: 14; abundance: -
CDR3nt: TGTGCCAGCACCGCCCAGTCGCCAATGGAGACCCAGTACTTC; CDR3aa: CASTAQSPMETQYF; d_gene: -; v_gene: TRBV27; j_gene: TRBJ2-5; len: 14; abundance: -
CDR3nt: TGTGCCAGCAGTTACCCGGCGGAACAGGGGTACGAGCAGTACTTC; CDR3aa: CASSYPAEQGYEQYF; d_gene: TRBD1; v_gene: TRBV6-5; j_gene: TRBJ2-7; len: 15; abundance: -
CDR3nt: TGTGCCAGCAGTTTACCGGGACAATATGGCTACACCTTC; CDR3aa: CASSLPGQYGYTF; d_gene: -; v_gene: TRBV28; j_gene: TRBJ1-2; len: 13; abundance: -
CDR3nt: TGTGCCAGCAGCTTCAGGACAGGGAACAATGAGCAGTTCTTC; CDR3aa: CASSFRTGNNEQFF; d_gene: TRBD1; v_gene: TRBV5-6; j_gene: TRBJ2-1; len: 14; abundance: -
CDR3nt: TGTGCCATCAGTGATTACAAGAACACTGAAGCTTTCTTT; CDR3aa: CAISDYKNTEAFF; d_gene: -; v_gene: TRBV10-3; j_gene: TRBJ1-1; len: 13; abundance: -
CDR3nt: TGTGCCAGCAGCCCAGACGACGGAATCTCTGGAAACACCATATATTTT; CDR3aa: CASSPDDGISGNTIYF; d_gene: -; v_gene: TRBV7-6; j_gene: TRBJ1-3; len: 16; abundance: -
CDR3nt: TGTGCCACCAGCAGAACCGGACTACACTACGAGCAGTACTTC; CDR3aa: CATSRTGLHYEQYF; d_gene: -; v_gene: TRBV15; j_gene: TRBJ2-7; len: 14; abundance: once
CDR3nt: TGTGCCACCAGTGACCCACGGGGAGTTAACACCGGGGAGCTGTTTTTT; CDR3aa: CATSDPRGVNTGELFF; d_gene: -; v_gene: TRBV24-1; j_gene: TRBJ2-2; len: 16; abundance: once
CDR3nt: TGTGCCAGCAGCTTGGATATCGTTTCTGAGCAGTTCTTC; CDR3aa: CASSLDIVSEQFF; d_gene: -; v_gene: TRBV5-5; j_gene: TRBJ2-1; len: 13; abundance: -
CDR3nt: TGTGCCAGCAGGATAGCGGGAGCAACCTACAATGAGCAGTTCTTC; CDR3aa: CASRIAGATYNEQFF; d_gene: TRBD2; v_gene: TRBV2; j_gene: TRBJ2-1; len: 15; abundance: -
CDR3nt: TGTGCCAGCAGCTTAGGGACCACTAACGAGCAGTACTTC; CDR3aa: CASSLGTTNEQYF; d_gene: -; v_gene: TRBV11-3; j_gene: TRBJ2-7; len: 13; abundance: once
CDR3nt: TGTGCCAGCAGTGAAGCGGGTTTCAATCAGCCCCAGCATTTT; CDR3aa: CASSEAGFNQPQHF; d_gene: -; v_gene: TRBV2; j_gene: TRBJ1-5; len: 14; abundance: -
CDR3nt: TGTGCCAGTAGTATAGAGGGCCTCCACTTTAACTTC; CDR3aa: CASSIEGLHFNF; d_gene: -; v_gene: TRBV19; j_gene: TRBJ2-4; len: 12; abundance: -
CDR3nt: TGTGCCAGCAGCTTCGGCGGACGGGGTGAGAATCAGCCCCAGCATTTT; CDR3aa: CASSFGGRGENQPQHF; d_gene: -; v_gene: TRBV7-9; j_gene: TRBJ1-5; len: 16; abundance: -